These 3 T cell receptor beta chains came from one sample sequenced in a study of blood T cell repertoires in COVID-19. Assay used: immunoSEQ multiplex PCR; TCRdb lists only in-frame clones, some missing. The sample consists of roughly 190,000 clones, about four fifths of them appearing once. What was sequenced was peripheral blood. Receptors were obtained from a woman aged 35 to 49 with COVID-19, enrolled during active disease.

The J gene is TRBJ2-3, the V gene TRBV27; 11 nucleotides match TRBD2. The V gene end was trimmed by 5 bases and the J gene end by 7 bases; junction bases not matched to a gene: 5. Per the germline V gene, CDR1 is MNHEY and CDR2 is SMNVEV (reference sequence). This CDR3 contains 14 residues. For the CDR3, the DNA is TGTGCCAGCAGTGTGACTAGCGGGATGTATACGCAGTATTTT. This sequence encodes CASSVTSGMYTQYF.

This chain links TRBV29-1 with TRBJ2-7; 8 bases are a match to TRBD2. The V gene end was trimmed by 6 bases and the J gene end by 5 bases; junction bases not matched to a gene: 12. Looked up from germline, CDR1 is SQVTM and CDR2 is ANQGSEA. The CDR3 consists of 14 residues. CDR3 region: CSVTLAGSRHEQYF. CDR3 coding DNA: TGCAGCGTCACCTTAGCGGGATCTAGACACGAGCAGTACTTC.

V is TRBV9 and J is TRBJ2-5, with D maybe TRBD2 (6 bases). Germline V lookup: CDR1 SGDLS, CDR2 YYNGEE. Trimming took 3 bases from V and 2 from J, leaving 17 bases between them. The CDR3 covers 16 residues. This chain's CDR3 is CASSALGGGGQETQYF. The CDR3 DNA sequence: TGTGCCAGCAGCGCCCTGGGGGGAGGCGGACAAGAGACCCAGTACTTC.